The rows below give T cell receptor beta chains drawn from one sample of a study of blood T cell repertoires in COVID-19. Profiled with immunoSEQ multiplex PCR; TCRdb holds only in-frame clones, not every one. The sample includes more than 300,000 clones, around 91% of them seen just once. The material sequenced was peripheral blood. These receptors were taken from a woman aged 18-30 years who had recovered from COVID-19. Both conserved end residues are part of each CDR3. D genes are given only for firm matches. Clone size is stated in some rows and not others, as once, few, many or a class when expanded.

abundance: .
v_gene: TRBV27
d_gene: .
j_gene: TRBJ2-4
CDR3aa: CASSPTGESKNIQYF
CDR3nt: TGTGCCAGCAGTCCAACGGGGGAGTCCAAAAACATTCAGTACTTC

abundance: .
v_gene: TRBV27
d_gene: .
j_gene: TRBJ1-1
CDR3aa: CASSRILQAELNTEAFF
CDR3nt: TGTGCCAGCAGTCGTATTTTGCAGGCCGAACTGAACACTGAAGCTTTCTTT

abundance: .
v_gene: TRBV29-1
d_gene: .
j_gene: TRBJ1-1
CDR3aa: CSFLKPGQPNTEAFF
CDR3nt: TGCAGCTTTCTCAAACCGGGACAACCGAACACTGAAGCTTTCTTT

abundance: .
v_gene: TRBV6-2/TRBV6-3
d_gene: TRBD2
j_gene: TRBJ2-3
CDR3aa: CASSRGLAGGSTDTQYF
CDR3nt: TGTGCCAGCAGTAGGGGACTAGCGGGAGGAAGCACAGATACGCAGTATTTT

abundance: .
v_gene: TRBV6-2/TRBV6-3
d_gene: TRBD1
j_gene: TRBJ1-5
CDR3aa: CASSWTGDQPQHF
CDR3nt: TGTGCCAGCAGTTGGACAGGGGATCAGCCCCAGCATTTT

abundance: .
v_gene: TRBV7-2
d_gene: .
j_gene: TRBJ2-1
CDR3aa: CASSPPSSYNEQFF
CDR3nt: TGTGCCAGCAGCCCTCCTAGCTCCTACAATGAGCAGTTCTTC

abundance: .
v_gene: TRBV30
d_gene: TRBD1
j_gene: TRBJ1-2
CDR3aa: CAWSSKSGGWYGYTF
CDR3nt: TGTGCCTGGAGCTCCAAATCAGGGGGGTGGTATGGCTACACCTTC

abundance: .
v_gene: TRBV5-1
d_gene: TRBD2
j_gene: TRBJ2-5
CDR3aa: CASSATLAGQETQYF
CDR3nt: TGCGCCAGCAGCGCGACACTAGCGGGGCAAGAGACCCAGTACTTC

abundance: .
v_gene: TRBV9
d_gene: .
j_gene: TRBJ2-3
CDR3aa: CASNVGGASSTDTQYF
CDR3nt: TGTGCCAGCAACGTAGGCGGTGCCTCTAGCACAGATACGCAGTATTTT

abundance: .
v_gene: TRBV3-1/TRBV3-2
d_gene: .
j_gene: TRBJ1-2
CDR3aa: CASSQPGGGSGGYTF
CDR3nt: TGTGCCAGCAGCCAACCCGGCGGGGGGTCGGGTGGCTACACCTTC

abundance: few
v_gene: TRBV6-6
d_gene: .
j_gene: TRBJ1-3
CDR3aa: CASRDTGNTIYF
CDR3nt: TGTGCCAGCAGAGACACTGGAAACACCATATATTTT

abundance: .
v_gene: TRBV6-5
d_gene: TRBD1
j_gene: TRBJ1-4
CDR3aa: CASSPDRLNEKLFF
CDR3nt: TGTGCCAGCAGTCCGGACAGGTTAAATGAAAAACTGTTTTTT

abundance: .
v_gene: TRBV29-1
d_gene: TRBD2
j_gene: TRBJ2-3
CDR3aa: CSVDRTSGTDTQYF
CDR3nt: TGCAGCGTTGACCGGACTAGCGGCACAGATACGCAGTATTTT

abundance: .
v_gene: TRBV6-5
d_gene: .
j_gene: TRBJ1-1
CDR3aa: CASSQGHYTEAFF
CDR3nt: TGTGCCAGCAGTCAGGGACATTACACTGAAGCTTTCTTT

abundance: .
v_gene: TRBV20-1
d_gene: .
j_gene: TRBJ1-2
CDR3aa: CSSGQPYGYTF
CDR3nt: TGCAGTTCTGGACAGCCCTATGGCTACACCTTC

abundance: .
v_gene: TRBV6-1
d_gene: TRBD1
j_gene: TRBJ1-1
CDR3aa: CASSDIQGATAAFF
CDR3nt: TGTGCCAGCAGTGATATACAGGGGGCCACGGCAGCTTTCTTT

abundance: .
v_gene: TRBV10-3
d_gene: .
j_gene: TRBJ2-5
CDR3aa: CAISARGETQYF
CDR3nt: TGTGCCATCAGTGCCCGAGGTGAGACCCAGTACTTC

abundance: .
v_gene: TRBV18
d_gene: .
j_gene: TRBJ1-6
CDR3aa: CASSPPEGPYNSPLHF
CDR3nt: TGTGCCAGCTCACCACCGGAGGGACCATATAATTCACCCCTCCACTTT

abundance: .
v_gene: TRBV24-1
d_gene: .
j_gene: TRBJ2-2
CDR3aa: CATSDPAGQTTPNTGELFF
CDR3nt: TGTGCCACCAGTGATCCAGCGGGTCAGACTACTCCGAACACCGGGGAGCTGTTTTTT

abundance: .
v_gene: TRBV18
d_gene: .
j_gene: TRBJ1-2
CDR3aa: CASSGWGRSNYGYTF
CDR3nt: TGTGCCAGCTCAGGGTGGGGCAGATCTAACTATGGCTACACCTTC

abundance: .
v_gene: TRBV29-1
d_gene: .
j_gene: TRBJ1-2
CDR3aa: CSVVSRDYGYTF
CDR3nt: TGCAGCGTTGTAAGCCGGGATTATGGCTACACCTTC

abundance: .
v_gene: TRBV19
d_gene: TRBD1
j_gene: TRBJ1-1
CDR3aa: CASSQTGFTEAFF
CDR3nt: TGTGCCAGTAGCCAGACAGGGTTCACTGAAGCTTTCTTT

abundance: .
v_gene: TRBV4-1
d_gene: .
j_gene: TRBJ1-1
CDR3aa: CASSQDKANTEAFF
CDR3nt: TGCGCCAGCAGCCAAGATAAAGCAAACACTGAAGCTTTCTTT

abundance: .
v_gene: TRBV25-1
d_gene: TRBD1
j_gene: TRBJ1-1
CDR3aa: CASSELGGQQNTEAFF
CDR3nt: TGTGCCAGCAGTGAATTAGGGGGCCAACAGAACACTGAAGCTTTCTTT

abundance: .
v_gene: TRBV5-1
d_gene: TRBD2
j_gene: TRBJ2-3
CDR3aa: CASSPGGSSTDTQYF
CDR3nt: TGCGCCAGCAGTCCGGGAGGGTCCAGCACAGATACGCAGTATTTT

abundance: .
v_gene: TRBV7-2
d_gene: .
j_gene: TRBJ2-3
CDR3aa: CASSLVGQSTDTQYF
CDR3nt: TGTGCCAGCAGCTTAGTCGGACAGAGCACAGATACGCAGTATTTT

abundance: .
v_gene: TRBV10-3
d_gene: TRBD2
j_gene: TRBJ2-5
CDR3aa: CAIMGLAGCETQYF
CDR3nt: TGTGCCATCATGGGACTAGCGGGCTGCGAGACCCAGTACTTC

abundance: .
v_gene: TRBV6-6
d_gene: TRBD1
j_gene: TRBJ2-2
CDR3aa: CASSPGQGNTGELFF
CDR3nt: TGTGCCAGCAGCCCGGGACAGGGGAACACCGGGGAGCTGTTTTTT

abundance: .
v_gene: TRBV7-2
d_gene: .
j_gene: TRBJ1-1
CDR3aa: CASSLARYGPAFF
CDR3nt: TGTGCCAGCAGCTTAGCCAGGTACGGTCCAGCTTTCTTT

abundance: .
v_gene: TRBV11-2
d_gene: .
j_gene: TRBJ2-1
CDR3aa: CASSLDHSYNEQFF
CDR3nt: TGTGCCAGCAGCTTAGATCACTCGTACAATGAGCAGTTCTTC

abundance: .
v_gene: TRBV4-3
d_gene: TRBD1
j_gene: TRBJ2-1
CDR3aa: CASSQVLGQGSNEQFF
CDR3nt: TGCGCCAGCAGCCAAGTCTTAGGACAGGGAAGCAATGAGCAGTTCTTC

abundance: .
v_gene: TRBV7-2
d_gene: TRBD2
j_gene: TRBJ2-1
CDR3aa: CASSLVAGGPTVAYNEQFF
CDR3nt: TGTGCCAGCAGCTTAGTAGCGGGAGGGCCCACGGTCGCCTACAATGAGCAGTTCTTC

abundance: .
v_gene: TRBV4-2
d_gene: TRBD1
j_gene: TRBJ2-5
CDR3aa: CASSQDRDRQETQYF
CDR3nt: TGTGCCAGCAGCCAAGATCGGGACAGACAAGAGACCCAGTACTTC

abundance: few
v_gene: TRBV6-5
d_gene: .
j_gene: TRBJ1-6
CDR3aa: CASHGGASPLHF
CDR3nt: TGTGCCAGCCACGGGGGGGCTTCACCCCTCCACTTT

abundance: once
v_gene: TRBV3-1/TRBV3-2
d_gene: .
j_gene: TRBJ1-1
CDR3aa: CASSHAGFLEATEAFF
CDR3nt: TGTGCCAGCAGCCATGCCGGCTTCCTCGAGGCCACTGAAGCTTTCTTT

abundance: once
v_gene: TRBV30
d_gene: TRBD1
j_gene: TRBJ1-1
CDR3aa: CAWNPGGARTEAFF
CDR3nt: TGTGCCTGGAATCCAGGGGGCGCAAGGACTGAAGCTTTCTTT

abundance: .
v_gene: TRBV4-1
d_gene: .
j_gene: TRBJ1-2
CDR3aa: CASSQDDISLYGYTF
CDR3nt: TGCGCCAGCAGCCAAGATGACATATCACTCTATGGCTACACCTTC

abundance: once
v_gene: TRBV5-1
d_gene: TRBD2
j_gene: TRBJ2-1
CDR3aa: CASSDNSGGKYNEQFF
CDR3nt: TGCGCCAGCAGCGACAACAGCGGGGGAAAGTACAATGAGCAGTTCTTC

abundance: .
v_gene: TRBV13
d_gene: TRBD2
j_gene: TRBJ2-1
CDR3aa: CASSSEREYFGEQFF
CDR3nt: TGTGCCAGCAGCTCCGAGCGGGAGTACTTCGGTGAGCAGTTCTTC

abundance: .
v_gene: TRBV4-3
d_gene: .
j_gene: TRBJ2-1
CDR3aa: CASSLYSGPRGNEQFF
CDR3nt: TGCGCCAGCAGCTTATACTCCGGCCCACGGGGCAATGAGCAGTTCTTC

abundance: .
v_gene: TRBV18
d_gene: TRBD2
j_gene: TRBJ2-5
CDR3aa: CASSAPGLGQETQYF
CDR3nt: TGTGCCAGCTCAGCACCGGGACTAGGACAAGAGACCCAGTACTTC

abundance: .
v_gene: TRBV12-5
d_gene: .
j_gene: TRBJ1-5
CDR3aa: CASGPERIENQPQHF
CDR3nt: TGTGCTAGTGGCCCCGAGCGGATTGAGAATCAGCCCCAGCATTTT

abundance: .
v_gene: TRBV5-6
d_gene: .
j_gene: TRBJ1-2
CDR3aa: CASGDNRALGYGYTF
CDR3nt: TGTGCCAGCGGAGACAACAGGGCTCTCGGCTATGGCTACACCTTC